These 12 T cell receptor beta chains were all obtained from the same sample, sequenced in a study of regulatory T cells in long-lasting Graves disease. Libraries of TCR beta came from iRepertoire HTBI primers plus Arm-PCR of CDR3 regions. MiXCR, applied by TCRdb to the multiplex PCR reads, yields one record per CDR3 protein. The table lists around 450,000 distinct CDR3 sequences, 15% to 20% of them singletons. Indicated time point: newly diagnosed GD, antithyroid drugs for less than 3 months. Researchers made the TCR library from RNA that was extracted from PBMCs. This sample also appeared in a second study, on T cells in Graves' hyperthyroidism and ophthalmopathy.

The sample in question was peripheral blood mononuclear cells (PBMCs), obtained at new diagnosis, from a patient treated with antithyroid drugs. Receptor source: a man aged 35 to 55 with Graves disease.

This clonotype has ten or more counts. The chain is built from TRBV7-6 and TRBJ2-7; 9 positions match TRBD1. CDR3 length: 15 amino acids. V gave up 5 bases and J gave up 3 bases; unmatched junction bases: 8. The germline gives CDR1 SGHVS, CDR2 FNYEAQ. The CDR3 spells CASSPNPGQGYEQYF. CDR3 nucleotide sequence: TGTGCCAGCAGCCCTAACCCGGGACAGGGCTACGAGCAGTACTTC.

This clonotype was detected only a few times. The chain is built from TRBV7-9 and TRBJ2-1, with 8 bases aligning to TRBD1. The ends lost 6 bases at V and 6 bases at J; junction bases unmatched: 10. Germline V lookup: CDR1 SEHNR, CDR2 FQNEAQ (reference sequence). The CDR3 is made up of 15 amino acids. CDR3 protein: CASRSPWTGPNEQFF. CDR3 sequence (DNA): TGTGCCAGCAGGTCTCCATGGACAGGGCCCAATGAGCAGTTCTTC.

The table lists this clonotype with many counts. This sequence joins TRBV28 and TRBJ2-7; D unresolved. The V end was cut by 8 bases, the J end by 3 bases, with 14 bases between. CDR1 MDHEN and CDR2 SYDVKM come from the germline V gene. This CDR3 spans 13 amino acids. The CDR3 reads CASHPGRDYEQYF. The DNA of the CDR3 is TGTGCCAGCCACCCGGGCAGAGACTACGAGCAGTACTTC.

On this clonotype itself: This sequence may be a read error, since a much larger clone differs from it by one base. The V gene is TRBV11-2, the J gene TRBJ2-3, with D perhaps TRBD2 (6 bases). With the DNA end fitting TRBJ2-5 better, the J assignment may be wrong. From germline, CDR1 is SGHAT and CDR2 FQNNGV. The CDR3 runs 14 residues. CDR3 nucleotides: TGTGTCAGCAGCTTAGCTGTACTGGGAGGGACCCAGTACTTC. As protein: CVSSLAVLGGTQYF.

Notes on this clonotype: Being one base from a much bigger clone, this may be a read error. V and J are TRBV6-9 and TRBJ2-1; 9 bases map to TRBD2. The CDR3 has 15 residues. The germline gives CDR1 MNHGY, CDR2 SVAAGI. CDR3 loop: CVSSYIAGAPNEQFF. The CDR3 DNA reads TGTGTCAGCAGTTACATAGCGGGAGCGCCAAACGAGCAGTTCTTC.

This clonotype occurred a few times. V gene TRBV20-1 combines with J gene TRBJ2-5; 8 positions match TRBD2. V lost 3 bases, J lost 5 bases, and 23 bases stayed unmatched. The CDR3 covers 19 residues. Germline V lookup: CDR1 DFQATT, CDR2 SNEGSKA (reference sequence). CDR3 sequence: CSARLARLARGGSFETQYF. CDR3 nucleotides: TGCAGTGCTAGGCTGGCGAGACTAGCGAGGGGGGGGAGTTTCGAGACCCAGTACTTC.

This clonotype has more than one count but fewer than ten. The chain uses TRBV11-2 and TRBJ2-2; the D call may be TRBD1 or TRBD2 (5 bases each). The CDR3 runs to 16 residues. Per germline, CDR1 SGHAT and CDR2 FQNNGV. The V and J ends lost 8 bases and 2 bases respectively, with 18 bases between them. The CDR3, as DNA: TGTGCCAGCTACAATAGAGGGGAAGATAACACCGGGGAGCTGTTTTTT. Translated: CASYNRGEDNTGELFF.

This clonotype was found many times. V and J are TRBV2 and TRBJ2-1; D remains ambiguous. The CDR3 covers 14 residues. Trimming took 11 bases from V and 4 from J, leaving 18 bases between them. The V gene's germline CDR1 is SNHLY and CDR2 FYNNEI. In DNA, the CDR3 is TGTGCCCCCCTGATGACTCAACGTTACAATGAGCAGTTCTTC. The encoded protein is CAPLMTQRYNEQFF.

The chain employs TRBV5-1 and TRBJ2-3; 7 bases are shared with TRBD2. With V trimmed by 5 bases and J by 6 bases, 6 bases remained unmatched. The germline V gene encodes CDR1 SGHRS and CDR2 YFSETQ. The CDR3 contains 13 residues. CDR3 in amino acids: CASSRREEDTQYF. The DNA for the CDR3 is TGCGCCAGCAGTCGACGGGAGGAGGATACGCAGTATTTT.

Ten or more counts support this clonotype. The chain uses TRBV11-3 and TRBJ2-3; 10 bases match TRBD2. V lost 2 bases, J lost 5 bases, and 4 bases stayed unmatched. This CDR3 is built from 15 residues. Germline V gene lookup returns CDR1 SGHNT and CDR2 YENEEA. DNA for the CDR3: TGTGCCAGCAGCTTACTAGCGGGAGTTAGAGATACGCAGTATTTT. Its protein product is CASSLLAGVRDTQYF.

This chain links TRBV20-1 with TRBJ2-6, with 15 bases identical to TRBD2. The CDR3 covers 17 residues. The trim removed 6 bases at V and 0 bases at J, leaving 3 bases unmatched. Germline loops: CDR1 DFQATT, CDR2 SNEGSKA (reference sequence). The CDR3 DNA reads TGCAGTGCGCGGACTAGCGGGGGGGACTCTGGGGCCAACGTCCTGACTTTC. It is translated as CSARTSGGDSGANVLTF.

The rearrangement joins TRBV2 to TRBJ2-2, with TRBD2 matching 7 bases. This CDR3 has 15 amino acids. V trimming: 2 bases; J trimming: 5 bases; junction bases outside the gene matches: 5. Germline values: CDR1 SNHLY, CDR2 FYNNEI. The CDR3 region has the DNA TGTGCCAGCAGTGAATCAAGGGGAGGGACCGGGGAGCTGTTTTTT. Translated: CASSESRGGTGELFF.